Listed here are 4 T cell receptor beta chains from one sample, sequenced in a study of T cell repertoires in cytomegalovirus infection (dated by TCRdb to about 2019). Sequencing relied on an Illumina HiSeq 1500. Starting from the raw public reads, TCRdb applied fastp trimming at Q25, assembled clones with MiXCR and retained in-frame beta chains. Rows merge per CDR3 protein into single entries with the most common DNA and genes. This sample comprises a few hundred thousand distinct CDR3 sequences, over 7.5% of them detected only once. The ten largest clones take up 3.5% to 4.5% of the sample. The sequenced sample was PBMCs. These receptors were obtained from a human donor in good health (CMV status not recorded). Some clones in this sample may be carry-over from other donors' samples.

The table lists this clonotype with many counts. The CDR3 spells CASGVILRNEQFF. Here the CDR3 DNA reads TGTGCCAGCGGGGTGATCCTGAGGAATGAGCAGTTCTTC. V and J are TRBV28 and TRBJ2-1, with unresolved D. Trimming pared 8 bases from V and 7 bases from J, leaving 15 bases between. This CDR3 has 13 residues. CDR1 is MDHEN and CDR2 is SYDVKM in the germline V gene. Looking up the rest from reference TRBV28 and TRBJ2-1 gives the full variable domain: DVKVTQSSRYLVKRTGEKVFLECVQDMDHENMFWYRQDPGLGLRLIYFSYDVKMKEKGDIPEGYSVSREKKERFSLILESASTNQTSMYLCASGVILRNEQFFGPGTRLTVL.

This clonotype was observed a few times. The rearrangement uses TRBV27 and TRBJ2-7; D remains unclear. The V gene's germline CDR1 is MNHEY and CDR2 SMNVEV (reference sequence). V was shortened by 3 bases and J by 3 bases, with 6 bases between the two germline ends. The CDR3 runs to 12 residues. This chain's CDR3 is CASSFLIYEQYF. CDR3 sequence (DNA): TGTGCCAGCAGTTTCCTTATCTACGAGCAGTACTTC.

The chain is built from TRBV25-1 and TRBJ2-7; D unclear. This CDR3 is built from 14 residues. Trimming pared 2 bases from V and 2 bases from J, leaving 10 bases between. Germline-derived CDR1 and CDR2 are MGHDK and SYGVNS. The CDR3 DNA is TGTGCCAGCAGTGAACGTATCCCCCCCTACGAGCAGTACTTC. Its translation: CASSERIPPYEQYF.

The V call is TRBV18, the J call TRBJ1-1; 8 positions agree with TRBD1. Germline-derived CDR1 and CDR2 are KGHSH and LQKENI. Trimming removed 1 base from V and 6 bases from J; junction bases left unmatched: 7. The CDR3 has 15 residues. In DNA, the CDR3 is TGTGCCAGCTCACCACTTGGACAGGGTGTCGCTGAAGCTTTCTTT. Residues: CASSPLGQGVAEAFF. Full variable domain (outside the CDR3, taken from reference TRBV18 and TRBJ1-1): NAGVMQNPRHLVRRRGQEARLRCSPMKGHSHVYWYRQLPEEGLKFMVYLQKENIIDESGMPKERFSAEFPKEGPSILRIQQVVRGDSAAYFCASSPLGQGVAEAFFGQGTRLTVV.